These 10 T cell receptor beta chains originate from one sample sequenced in a study of vaccination and CD4 T cells after COVID-19. The treatment denotes: approximately 9-day PBMC culture with coronavirus spike peptide pools or control peptides (ViraFEST assay). Gathered ahead of the COVID-19 pandemic (2011-2018) were the CD4+ T cells of the unexposed donor. These receptors have no known antigen. The Oncomine TCR Beta short-read assay generated sequence data from the DNA of cultured CD4+ T cells. The genomic DNA was obtained from cultured CD4+ T cells by extraction with the QIAamp micro DNA kit. TCRdb itself ran the PCR reads through MiXCR, one entry per CDR3 protein. The sample includes thousands of distinct CDR3 sequences, 28% of them seen just once. The sequencing sample was made of CD4+ T cells from blood, cultured in vitro. The receptors were sampled from a human donor in good health.

The V call is TRBV6-1, the J call TRBJ2-3; tentatively, D is TRBD1 (5 bases). Germline-derived CDR1 and CDR2 are MNHNS and SASEGT. V was shortened by 5 bases and J by 3 bases, with 15 bases between the two germline ends. The CDR3 is 15 amino acids. The CDR3: CASSLPGRQTDTQYF. CDR3 coding DNA: TGTGCCAGCAGTCTCCCTGGGCGACAGACAGATACGCAGTATTTT.

V is TRBV28 and J is TRBJ1-6, with D uncertain. Trimming stripped 11 bases from V and 0 bases from J, with 8 bases between. The CDR3 extends over 13 amino acids. CDR1 is MDHEN and CDR2 is SYDVKM in the germline V gene. The CDR3 coding sequence is TGTGCCCACGGGAGCTCCTATAATTCACCCCTCCACTTT. This translates into CAHGSSYNSPLHF.

The chain employs TRBV4-1 and TRBJ2-2; 12 bases are shared with TRBD2. The CDR3 has 16 amino acids. J lost 7 bases, V lost 0 bases, and 3 bases had no gene match. Germline V gene sequence: CDR1 MGHRA, CDR2 YSYEKL. CDR3: CASSQETSGRNGELFF. CDR3 DNA: TGCGCCAGCAGCCAAGAAACTAGCGGGAGGAACGGGGAGCTGTTTTTT.

In nucleotides, the CDR3 is TGTGCCAGCAGTTACTCGTTACTAGCGGGAGAATATGAGCAGTACTTC. It codes for CASSYSLLAGEYEQYF. The rearrangement joins TRBV6-5 to TRBJ2-7, with 11 bases aligning to TRBD2. Germline V CDR1 and CDR2: MNHEY, SVGAGI. The CDR3 contains 16 residues. V lost 0 bases and J lost 7; bases outside the gene matches: 8.

The rearrangement joins TRBV19 to TRBJ2-7; 7 nucleotides match TRBD1. The CDR3 has 14 residues. V was pared by 5 bases and J by 3 bases, with 7 bases of the junction left unmatched. Looked up from germline, CDR1 is LNHDA and CDR2 is SQIVND (reference sequence). The CDR3 reads CASSPDRWFYEQYF. The DNA of the CDR3 is TGTGCCAGTAGTCCGGACAGGTGGTTCTACGAGCAGTACTTC.

There are a few counts of this clonotype. J is TRBJ1-5 and V is TRBV20-1; D ambiguous. V lost 6 bases to trimming and J lost 9 bases, with 18 bases between them. The germline gives CDR1 DFQATT, CDR2 SNEGSKA (reference sequence). The CDR3 sequence is 13 residues long. The CDR3, as DNA: TGCAGTGCATTAGTCGGCCGACGGCGGCCCCAGCATTTT. Translated, it gives CSALVGRRRPQHF.

This clonotype was found a few times. The genes are TRBV20-1 and TRBJ2-3; D not resolved. This CDR3 has 12 amino acids. The germline V and J ends were trimmed by 4 bases and 4 bases, with 9 bases remaining between them. Germline V gene lookup returns CDR1 DFQATT and CDR2 SNEGSKA (reference sequence). The DNA for the CDR3 is TGCAGTGCTAACCGACCCCCAGATACGCAGTATTTT. Residues: CSANRPPDTQYF.

This chain links TRBV28 with TRBJ2-6; D is unclear. V lost 1 base and J 4 bases, leaving 5 bases between the germline ends. The CDR3 is 14 residues long. The germline CDR1 and CDR2 sequences are MDHEN and SYDVKM. CDR3 nucleotides: TGTGCCAGCAGTTTATCCTTCGGGGCCAACGTCCTGACTTTC. Its protein is CASSLSFGANVLTF.

V usage is TRBV29-1 and J usage is TRBJ1-2, with 7 bases fitting TRBD1. The CDR3 is 11 residues long. The V gene's germline CDR1 is SQVTM and CDR2 ANQGSEA. The J segment lost 8 bases and the V segment lost 4 bases, leaving 4 bases of the junction unmatched. This chain's CDR3 is CSVGQGSGYTF. In DNA form, the CDR3 reads TGCAGCGTTGGACAGGGATCCGGCTACACCTTC. Full variable domain (outside the CDR3, taken from reference TRBV29-1 and TRBJ1-2): SAVISQKPSRDICQRGTSLTIQCQVDSQVTMMFWYRQQPGQSLTLIATANQGSEATYESGFVIDKFPISRPNLTFSTLTVSNMSPEDSSIYLCSVGQGSGYTFGSGTRLTVV.

This sequence joins TRBV5-1 and TRBJ2-5; a weak D match, TRBD2 (7 bases). The CDR3 is 16 amino acids. The V end was cut by 2 bases, the J end by 5 bases, with 19 bases between. Germline V lookup: CDR1 SGHRS, CDR2 YFSETQ. For the CDR3, the DNA is TGCGCCAGCAGCTTAGGGGGAGGGCCCTCCAGGGAGACCCAGTACTTC. Amino acids: CASSLGGGPSRETQYF.